Listed here is a single TCR beta chain. This specimen comes from a study of PD-L1 blockade in urothelial cancer. The assay was immunoSEQ multiplex PCR, and TCRdb's table has in-frame clones only and misses some. Of fewer than 60,000 clones listed, about 86% are singletons. Time point described: pretreatment peripheral blood. This TCR derives from a man in his 70s with urothelial cancer. Sequences were derived from PBMCs, sampled around atezolizumab (anti-PD-L1) treatment.

This chain's CDR3 is CASSLEWGRVTEAFF. CDR3 sequence (DNA): TGTGCCAGCAGCTTAGAGTGGGGGAGGGTCACTGAAGCTTTCTTT. This chain joins TRBV7-2 and TRBJ1-1, with D tentatively TRBD1 (5 bases). The length of the CDR3 is 15 residues. Germline assignment: CDR1 SGHTA and CDR2 FQGNSA. Trimming left V 1 base short and J 4 bases short, with 13 bases between.